This T cell receptor (beta chain) was recovered during a study of blood T cell repertoires in COVID-19. The wider study: In each case, the material was cDNA or gDNA derived from T cells, B-cell-depleted T cells, or PBMCs.

Using immunoSEQ multiplex PCR, the repertoire was profiled, and TCRdb retains in-frame clones only, with some absent. The table lists roughly 200,000 clones, more than 85% of them singletons, with roughly a tenth in the top ten. This clone was counted only a few times. V lost 0 bases to trimming and J lost 0 bases, with 8 bases between them. Germline loops: CDR1 MGHRA, CDR2 YSYEKL. The CDR3 has 15 amino acids. Sequencing was performed on peripheral blood. J is TRBJ1-2 and V is TRBV4-1; the D is unclear. The TCR sequence derives from a woman in her 50s with COVID-19, enrolled during active disease. CDR3 DNA: TGCGCCAGCAGCCAAGAGAGGTCGTCTAACTATGGCTACACCTTC. Translating it yields CASSQERSSNYGYTF.